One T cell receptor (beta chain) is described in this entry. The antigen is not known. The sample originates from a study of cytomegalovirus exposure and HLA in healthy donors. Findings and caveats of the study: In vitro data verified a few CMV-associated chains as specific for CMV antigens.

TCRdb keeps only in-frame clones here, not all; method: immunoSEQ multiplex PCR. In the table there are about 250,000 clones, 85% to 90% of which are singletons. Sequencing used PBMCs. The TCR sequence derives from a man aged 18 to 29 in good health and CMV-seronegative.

This chain's CDR3 is CASSQPTGTNYGYTF. The CDR3 DNA sequence: TGCGCCAGCAGCCAGCCCACAGGGACTAACTATGGCTACACCTTC. The rearrangement links TRBV4-1 to TRBJ1-2; D might be TRBD1 (6 bases). Between the trimmed V and J ends, which lost 3 bases and 0 bases, there was a span of 11 bases. CDR1 MGHRA and CDR2 YSYEKL come from the germline V gene. The CDR3 consists of 15 residues.